The 19 T cell receptor beta chains below all came from one sample that was sequenced in a study of cytomegalovirus exposure and HLA in healthy donors. The PCR contained 60 Vbeta and 13 Jbeta primers. Profiled with immunoSEQ multiplex PCR; TCRdb holds only in-frame clones, not every one. The sample shows 150,000 or so clones, almost 85% of them seen only once. The material sequenced was PBMCs. These receptors came from a man between 18 and 29 years old in good health and CMV-seropositive.

This rearrangement joins TRBV28 to TRBJ2-1; TRBD2 matches 11 bases. Trimming cost V 5 bases and J 5 bases; bases outside gene matches: 5. CDR1 MDHEN and CDR2 SYDVKM come from the germline V gene. The CDR3 has 15 amino acids. The CDR3 sequence is CASSPRLAGNNEQFF. The CDR3 nucleotides read TGTGCCAGCAGTCCTCGACTAGCGGGAAACAATGAGCAGTTCTTC. The full variable domain, completed using reference TRBV28 and TRBJ2-1, is DVKVTQSSRYLVKRTGEKVFLECVQDMDHENMFWYRQDPGLGLRLIYFSYDVKMKEKGDIPEGYSVSREKKERFSLILESASTNQTSMYLCASSPRLAGNNEQFFGPGTRLTVL.

The chain has TRBV11-2 and TRBJ1-1, with TRBD1 identical over 9 bases. CDR3 length: 16 residues. Germline CDR1 reads SGHAT; CDR2 reads FQNNGV. J lost 3 bases, V lost 5 bases, and 10 bases had no gene match. This chain's CDR3 is CASSPRTGDLDTEAFF. The CDR3 DNA sequence: TGTGCCAGCAGCCCCCGGACAGGGGATTTGGACACTGAAGCTTTCTTT. The full variable domain, in which reference TRBV11-2 and TRBJ1-1 provide the parts outside the CDR3, is EAGVAQSPRYKIIEKRQSVAFWCNPISGHATLYWYQQILGQGPKLLIQFQNNGVVDDSQLPKDRFSAERLKGVDSTLKIQPAKLEDSAVYLCASSPRTGDLDTEAFFGQGTRLTVV.

The chain couples TRBV5-1 to TRBJ2-1, with 7 bases matching TRBD1. Losses at the gene ends were 5 bases for V and 8 bases for J; bases not matched to a gene: 10. Looked up from germline, CDR1 is SGHRS and CDR2 is YFSETQ. This CDR3 spans 14 amino acids. CDR3 in DNA: TGCGCCAGCAGGCCTAGACAGGGTGTGGATGAGCAGTTCTTC. Its translation is CASRPRQGVDEQFF.

V and J are TRBV6-5 and TRBJ1-2; D is possibly TRBD1 (5 bases). The ends were cut back, 4 bases at V and 5 bases at J, with 14 bases in the middle. CDR1 and CDR2 (germline): MNHEY, SVGAGI. The CDR3 has 14 residues. CDR3 protein: CASSSRTRGYGYTF. CDR3 sequence (DNA): TGTGCCAGCAGTTCCCGGACAAGAGGATATGGCTACACCTTC.

CDR3 DNA sequence: TGCAGCGTTGAAGTCGCGGACACGAGCTCCTACGAGCAGTACTTC. It specifies CSVEVADTSSYEQYF. This chain links TRBV29-1 with TRBJ2-7, with a tentative D call TRBD1 (5 bases). This CDR3 has 15 residues. Trimming took off 1 base at V and 0 bases at J, with 13 bases between the two ends. Germline V CDR1 and CDR2: SQVTM, ANQGSEA.

This chain uses TRBV6-5 with TRBJ2-5; possible D gene TRBD1, 5 bases. The J call may be in error: the DNA end matches TRBJ2-7 better. The CDR3 totals 15 residues. Germline CDR1 MNHEY, CDR2 SVGAGI. As DNA, the CDR3 is TGTGCCAGCAGTCGTACTTCAGGGCTCTCCTACGAGCAGTACTTC. Amino acids: CASSRTSGLSYEQYF.

The chain has TRBV5-1 and TRBJ1-1; D call uncertain. Germline V lookup: CDR1 SGHRS, CDR2 YFSETQ. CDR3 length equals 16 residues. V lost 0 bases, J lost 5 bases, and 17 bases lay in between. CDR3 DNA sequence: TGCGCCAGCAGCTTGGGACCGGGTAAGCGGTTAACTGAAGCTTTCTTT. Translated: CASSLGPGKRLTEAFF.

This clone was detected only a few times. CDR3 DNA sequence: TGTGCCAGCAGTGAAGACAGGGGGCTTGAAAAACTGTTTTTT. This translates into CASSEDRGLEKLFF. The genes are TRBV2 and TRBJ1-4; TRBD1 aligns across 9 bases. The CDR3 loop spans 14 amino acids. Germline CDR1 and CDR2: SNHLY and FYNNEI. V was pared by 1 base and J by 7 bases, with 1 base of the junction left unmatched. The full variable domain, in which reference TRBV2 and TRBJ1-4 provide the parts outside the CDR3, is EPEVTQTPSHQVTQMGQEVILRCVPISNHLYFYWYRQILGQKVEFLVSFYNNEISEKSEIFDDQFSVERPDGSNFTLKIRSTKLEDSAMYFCASSEDRGLEKLFFGSGTQLSVL.

The CDR3 bases are TGTGCCAGCAGACCAGGGGGACTTAAGGCAGATACGCAGCATTTT. Protein: CASRPGGLKADTQHF. This chain links TRBV6-5 with TRBJ2-3; 7 positions agree with TRBD1. The J call may be incorrect, as the DNA end agrees better with TRBJ1-5. Germline V gene sequence: CDR1 MNHEY, CDR2 SVGAGI. CDR3 length equals 15 residues.

This chain connects TRBV5-4 to TRBJ1-3; 8 nucleotides align to TRBD1. The CDR3 length is 12 residues. Germline values: CDR1 SGHNT, CDR2 YYREEE (reference sequence). V dropped 4 bases and J dropped 10; count of bases not matched to a gene: 4. This CDR3 is CASSRQGRTIYF. CDR3 DNA: TGTGCCAGCAGCCGACAGGGGAGGACCATATATTTT.

This clone turned up a few times. The V and J genes are TRBV9 and TRBJ2-4; 8 positions agree with TRBD2. The length of the CDR3 is 13 residues. The V gene end was trimmed by 7 bases and the J gene end by 8 bases; junction bases not matched to a gene: 8. Germline CDR1 is SGDLS and CDR2 is YYNGEE. Here the CDR3 DNA reads TGTGCCAGCGGACACCCGGGAGGGGACATTCAGTACTTC. It is translated as CASGHPGGDIQYF.

This CDR3 reads CASRPSGSGTYEQYF. The CDR3 coding sequence is TGTGCCAGCAGGCCTAGCGGGAGTGGCACCTACGAGCAGTACTTC. This chain joins TRBV28 and TRBJ2-7, with 10 bases lining up with TRBD2. Germline CDR1 and CDR2: MDHEN and SYDVKM. The CDR3 covers 15 residues. V lost 6 bases, J lost 2 bases, and 7 bases stayed unmatched. The variable domain in full, with the rest retrieved from reference TRBV28 and TRBJ2-7, is DVKVTQSSRYLVKRTGEKVFLECVQDMDHENMFWYRQDPGLGLRLIYFSYDVKMKEKGDIPEGYSVSREKKERFSLILESASTNQTSMYLCASRPSGSGTYEQYFGPGTRLTVT.

The rearrangement links TRBV6-1 to TRBJ1-5; possible D gene TRBD1, 5 bases. Per the germline V gene, CDR1 is MNHNS and CDR2 is SASEGT. V gave up 3 bases and J gave up 5 bases, with 23 bases separating them. The CDR3 loop spans 18 amino acids. CDR3: CASSDRDGDSHGHQPQHF. CDR3 nucleotides: TGTGCCAGCAGTGATAGGGATGGGGACTCCCACGGGCATCAGCCCCAGCATTTT.

This clone was seen a few times. The chain has TRBV6-5 and TRBJ1-4; D might be TRBD1 (6 bases). Trimming took 2 bases from V and 8 from J, leaving 15 bases between them. Germline assignment: CDR1 MNHEY and CDR2 SVGAGI. The CDR3 contains 15 residues. As DNA, the CDR3 is TGTGCCAGCAGTTACACCACAGGGAATAGCGAAAAACTGTTTTTT. Residues: CASSYTTGNSEKLFF.

V and J are TRBV4-2 and TRBJ2-7; 15 bases fit TRBD2. The CDR3 contains 20 residues. Germline loops: CDR1 LGHNA, CDR2 YNFKEQ. J was trimmed by 6 bases and V by 1 base; bases with no gene match: 16. The CDR3 spells CASSQGWGLAGGSLFGEQYF. CDR3 DNA: TGTGCCAGCAGCCAAGGATGGGGACTAGCGGGAGGAAGCCTGTTCGGCGAGCAGTACTTC.

A note on this clone: In the same sample, other DNA sequences code for this CDR3. J is TRBJ2-3 and V is TRBV5-4; 11 bases are a match to TRBD1. From germline, CDR1 is SGHNT and CDR2 YYREEE (reference sequence). CDR3 length equals 14 residues. Trimming removed 4 bases from V and 3 bases from J; junction bases left unmatched: 1. CDR3 sequence reads: CASSRDRGTDTQYF. The CDR3 nucleotides read TGTGCCAGCAGCCGGGACAGGGGGACAGATACGCAGTATTTT.

The V call is TRBV28, the J call TRBJ2-2; D is ambiguous. CDR3 length equals 13 residues. The germline V gene encodes CDR1 MDHEN and CDR2 SYDVKM. The ends were cut back, 6 bases at V and 5 bases at J, with 10 bases in the middle. Written as DNA, the CDR3 is TGTGCCAGCAGACGACCCGGGACCGGGGAGCTGTTTTTT. Translating gives CASRRPGTGELFF.

J is TRBJ2-3 and V is TRBV10-3; D possibly corresponds to TRBD2 (5 bases). The CDR3 contains 15 residues. V shed 3 bases and J shed 1 base, with 11 bases lying between them. The germline V gene encodes CDR1 ENHRY and CDR2 SYGVKD. CDR3 residues: CAISDVGAGTDTQYF. The CDR3 DNA reads as TGTGCCATCAGTGACGTGGGAGCAGGCACAGATACGCAGTATTTT.

The chain uses TRBV5-1 and TRBJ1-2; TRBD1 aligns across 7 bases. The CDR3 totals 15 residues. The germline CDR1 and CDR2 sequences are SGHRS and YFSETQ. V lost 3 bases and J lost 3; bases outside the gene matches: 8. CDR3 sequence: CASSSLGGDDYGYTF. CDR3 sequence (DNA): TGCGCCAGCAGCTCCTTAGGGGGCGACGACTATGGCTACACCTTC.